This T cell receptor (beta chain) was identified in a study of blood T cell repertoires in COVID-19. Study overall: Acute and convalescent COVID-19 specimens originated in the United States, Italy and Spain.

Per the original methods: For nucleated cells, counts were estimated from reference gene primer amplification. Clones were read by immunoSEQ multiplex PCR, and TCRdb kept only the in-frame ones, dropping some. That table supplies the V and J calls and clone size; D and trimming were determined from the DNA. The data contain some 62,000 clones, roughly 88% of them singletons. The J segment lost 12 bases and the V segment lost 8 bases, leaving 7 bases of the junction unmatched. The CDR3 runs to 11 residues. In germline, CDR1 is SNHLY, CDR2 FYNNEI. Specimen: peripheral blood. This chain uses TRBV2 with TRBJ2-1; 7 nucleotides line up with TRBD2. This sequence originates from a human donor in a cohort sampled during active COVID-19. CDR3 sequence: CASREEGRQFF. CDR3 DNA sequence: TGTGCCAGCCGGGAGGAGGGACGGCAGTTCTTC.